The T cell receptor (beta chain) described here comes from a study of OX40 agonist ivuxolimab in advanced cancers. The repertoire was sequenced with immunoSEQ multiplex PCR; TCRdb's copy has only in-frame clones and lacks some. The table records roughly 40,000 clones, around nine tenths of them present only once. V lost 3 bases, J lost 5 bases, and 14 bases lay in between. Germline-derived CDR1 and CDR2 are GTSNPN and SVGIG (reference sequence). The CDR3 is 14 amino acids. Specimen: CD4+ or CD8+ T cells sorted from blood, collected in a trial of the OX40 agonist ivuxolimab. The chain employs TRBV30 and TRBJ2-4, with D possibly called TRBD1 or TRBD2 (6 bases each). This receptor was taken from an adult with an advanced solid tumor such as melanoma, head and neck, liver or kidney cancer. CDR3 protein: CAWSGWGAQNIQYF. The CDR3, as DNA: TGTGCCTGGAGCGGCTGGGGGGCCCAAAACATTCAGTACTTC.